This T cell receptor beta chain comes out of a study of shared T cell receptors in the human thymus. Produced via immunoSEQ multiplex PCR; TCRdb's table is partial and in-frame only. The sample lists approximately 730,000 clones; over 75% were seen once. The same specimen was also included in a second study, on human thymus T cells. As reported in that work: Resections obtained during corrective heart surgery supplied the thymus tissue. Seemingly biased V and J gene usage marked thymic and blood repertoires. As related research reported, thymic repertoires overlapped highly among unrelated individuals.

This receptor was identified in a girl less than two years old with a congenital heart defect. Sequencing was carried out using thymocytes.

CDR3 sequence (DNA): TGTGCCTGGGAAAACCAGCGGGGGGGGGTGGAAGAGACCCAGTACTTC. Protein sequence: CAWENQRGGVEETQYF. The chain recombines TRBV30 with TRBJ2-5, with 10 bases identical to TRBD2. Trimming cost V 5 bases and J 3 bases; bases outside gene matches: 12. This CDR3 comprises 16 residues. Germline-derived CDR1 and CDR2 are GTSNPN and SVGIG (reference sequence).